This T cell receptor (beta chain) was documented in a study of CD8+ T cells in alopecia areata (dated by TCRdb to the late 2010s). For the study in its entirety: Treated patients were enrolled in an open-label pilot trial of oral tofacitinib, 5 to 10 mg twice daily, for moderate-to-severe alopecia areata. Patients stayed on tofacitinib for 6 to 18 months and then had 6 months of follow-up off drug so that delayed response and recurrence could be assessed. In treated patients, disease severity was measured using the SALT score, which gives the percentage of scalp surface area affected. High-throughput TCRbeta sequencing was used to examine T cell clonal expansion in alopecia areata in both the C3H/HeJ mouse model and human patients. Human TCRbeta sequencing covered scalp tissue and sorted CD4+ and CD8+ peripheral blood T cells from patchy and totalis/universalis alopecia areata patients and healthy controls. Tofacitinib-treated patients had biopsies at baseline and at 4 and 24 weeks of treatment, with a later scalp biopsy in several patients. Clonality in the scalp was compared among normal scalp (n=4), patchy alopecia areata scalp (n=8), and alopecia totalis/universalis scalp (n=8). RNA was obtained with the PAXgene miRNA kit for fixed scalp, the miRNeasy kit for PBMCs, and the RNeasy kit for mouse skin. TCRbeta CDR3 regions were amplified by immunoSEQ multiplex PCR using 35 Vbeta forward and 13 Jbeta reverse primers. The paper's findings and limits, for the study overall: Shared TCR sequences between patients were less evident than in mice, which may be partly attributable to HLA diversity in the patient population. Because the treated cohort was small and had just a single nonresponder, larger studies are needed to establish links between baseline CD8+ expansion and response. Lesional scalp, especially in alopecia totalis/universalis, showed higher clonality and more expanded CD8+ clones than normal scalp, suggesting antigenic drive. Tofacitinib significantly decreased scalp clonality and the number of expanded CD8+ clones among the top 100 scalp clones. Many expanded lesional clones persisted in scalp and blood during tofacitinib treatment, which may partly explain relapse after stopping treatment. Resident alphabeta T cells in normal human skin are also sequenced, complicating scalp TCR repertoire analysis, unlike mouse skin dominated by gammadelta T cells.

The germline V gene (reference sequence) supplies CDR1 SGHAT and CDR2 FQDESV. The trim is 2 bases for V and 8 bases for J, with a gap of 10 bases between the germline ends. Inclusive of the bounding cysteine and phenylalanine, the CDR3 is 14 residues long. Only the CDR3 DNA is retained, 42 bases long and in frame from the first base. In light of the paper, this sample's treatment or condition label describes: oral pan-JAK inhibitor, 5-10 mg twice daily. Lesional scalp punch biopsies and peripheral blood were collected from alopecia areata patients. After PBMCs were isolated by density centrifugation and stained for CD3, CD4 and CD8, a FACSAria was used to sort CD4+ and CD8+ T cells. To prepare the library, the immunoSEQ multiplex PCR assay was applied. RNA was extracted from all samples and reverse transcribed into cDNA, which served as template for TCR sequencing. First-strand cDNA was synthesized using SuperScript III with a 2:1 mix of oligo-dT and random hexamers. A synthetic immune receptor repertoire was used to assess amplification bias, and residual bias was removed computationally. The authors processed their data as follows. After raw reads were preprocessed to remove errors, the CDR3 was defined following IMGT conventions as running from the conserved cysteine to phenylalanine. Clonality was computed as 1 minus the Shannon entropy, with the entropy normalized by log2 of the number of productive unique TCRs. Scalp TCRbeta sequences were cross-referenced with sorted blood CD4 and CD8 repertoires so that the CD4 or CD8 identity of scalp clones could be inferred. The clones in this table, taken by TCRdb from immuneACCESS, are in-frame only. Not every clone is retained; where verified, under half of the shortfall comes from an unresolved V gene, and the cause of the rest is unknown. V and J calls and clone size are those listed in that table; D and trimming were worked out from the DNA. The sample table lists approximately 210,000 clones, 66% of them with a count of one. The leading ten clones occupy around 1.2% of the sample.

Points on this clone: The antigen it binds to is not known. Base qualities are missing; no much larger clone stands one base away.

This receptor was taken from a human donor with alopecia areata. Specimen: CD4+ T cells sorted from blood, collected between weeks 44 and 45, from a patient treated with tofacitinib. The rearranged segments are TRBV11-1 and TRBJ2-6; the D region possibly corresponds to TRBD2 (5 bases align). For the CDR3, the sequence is CASSLFPGTNVLTF. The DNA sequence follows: TGTGCCAGCAGCTTATTCCCGGGGACCAACGTCCTGACTTTC.